This T cell receptor beta chain originates from a study of blood T cells in healthy people across ages. Isolated per sample were at least 7 million PBMCs. Combining a sample-barcoded 5' primer with a J-beta primer mix, a second PCR ran for about 7 to 12 cycles. TCRdb processed the 5' RACE reads anew with MiXCR; each CDR3 protein has one entry. Of 1.4 million or so distinct CDR3 sequences in the sample, approximately 43% were seen once. The J segment lost 4 bases and the V segment lost 6 bases, leaving 11 bases of the junction unmatched. The length of the CDR3 is 16 residues. The germline gives CDR1 MDHEN, CDR2 SYDVKM.

V usage is TRBV28 and J usage is TRBJ2-3, with 9 bases aligning to TRBD1. This receptor was obtained from a woman in her late teens or twenties in good health. Sequencing input: blood. This chain's CDR3 is CASRARDRVRPDTQYF. The DNA of the CDR3 is TGTGCCAGCAGAGCTCGGGACAGGGTTCGGCCAGATACGCAGTATTTT.